The T cell receptor beta chain under discussion was sequenced for a study of shared clonotypes between healthy human individuals. Germline V gene lookup returns CDR1 SGHTA and CDR2 FQGNSA. The V end lost 1 base, the J end lost 7 bases, and 10 bases lay between the germline ends. The CDR3 runs 13 residues. Method: immunoSEQ multiplex PCR; TCRdb's copy keeps in-frame clones and lacks some. This sample has over 2 million clones, with 80% to 95% found just once. What was sequenced was naive CD4+ T cells from PBMCs. The subset is: CD45RA+ positively selected. This chain joins TRBV7-2 and TRBJ2-5; D gene uncertain. This sequence originates from a young man in good health. Some clones in this sample may be carry-over from other donors' samples. The CDR3 DNA reads TGTGCCAGCAGCTTAGAAAGGGAAGGGACCCAGTACTTC. This encodes CASSLEREGTQYF.